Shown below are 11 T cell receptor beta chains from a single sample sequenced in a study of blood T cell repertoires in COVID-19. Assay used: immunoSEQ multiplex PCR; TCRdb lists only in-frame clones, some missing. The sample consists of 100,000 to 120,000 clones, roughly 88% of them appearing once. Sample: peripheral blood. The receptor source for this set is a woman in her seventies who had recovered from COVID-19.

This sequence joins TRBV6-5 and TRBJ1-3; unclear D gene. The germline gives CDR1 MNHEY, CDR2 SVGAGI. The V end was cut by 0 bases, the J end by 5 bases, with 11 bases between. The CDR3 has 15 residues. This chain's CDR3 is CASSYSRLLRNTIYF. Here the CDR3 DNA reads TGTGCCAGCAGTTACTCTCGACTCCTTAGAAACACCATATATTTT.

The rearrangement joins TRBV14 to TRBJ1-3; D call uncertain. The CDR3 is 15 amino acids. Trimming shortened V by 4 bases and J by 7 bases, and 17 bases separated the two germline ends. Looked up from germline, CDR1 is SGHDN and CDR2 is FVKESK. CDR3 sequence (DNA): TGTGCCAGCAGCCGTCGGGGTAGCTCTTGGAACACCATATATTTT. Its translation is CASSRRGSSWNTIYF. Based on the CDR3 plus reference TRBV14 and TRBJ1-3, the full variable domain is EAGVTQFPSHSVIEKGQTVTLRCDPISGHDNLYWYRRVMGKEIKFLLHFVKESKQDESGMPNNRFLAERTGGTYSTLKVQPAELEDSGVYFCASSRRGSSWNTIYFGEGSWLTVV.

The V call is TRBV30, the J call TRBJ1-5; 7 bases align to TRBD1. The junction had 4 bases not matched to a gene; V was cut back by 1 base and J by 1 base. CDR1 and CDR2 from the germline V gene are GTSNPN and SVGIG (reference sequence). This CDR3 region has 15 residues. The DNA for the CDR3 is TGTGCCTGGAGTGGGGACAGCAGGAGCAATCAGCCCCAGCATTTT. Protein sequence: CAWSGDSRSNQPQHF.

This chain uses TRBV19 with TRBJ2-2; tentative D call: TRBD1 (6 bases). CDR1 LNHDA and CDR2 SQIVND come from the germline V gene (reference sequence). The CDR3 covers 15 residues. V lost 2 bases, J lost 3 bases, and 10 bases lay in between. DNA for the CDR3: TGTGCCAGTAGTATAACTGGGGGCTACACCGGGGAGCTGTTTTTT. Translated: CASSITGGYTGELFF.

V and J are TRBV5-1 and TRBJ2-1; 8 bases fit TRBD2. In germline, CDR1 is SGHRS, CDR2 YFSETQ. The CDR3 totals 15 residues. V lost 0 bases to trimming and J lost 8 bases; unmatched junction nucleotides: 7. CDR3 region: CASSLVGGVVDEQFF. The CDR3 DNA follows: TGCGCCAGCAGCTTGGTCGGGGGGGTAGTCGATGAGCAGTTCTTC.

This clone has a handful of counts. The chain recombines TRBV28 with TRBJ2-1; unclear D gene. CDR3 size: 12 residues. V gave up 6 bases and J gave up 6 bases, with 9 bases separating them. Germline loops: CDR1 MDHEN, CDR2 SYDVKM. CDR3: CASRPHGNEQFF. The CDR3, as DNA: TGTGCCAGCAGGCCACATGGCAATGAGCAGTTCTTC.

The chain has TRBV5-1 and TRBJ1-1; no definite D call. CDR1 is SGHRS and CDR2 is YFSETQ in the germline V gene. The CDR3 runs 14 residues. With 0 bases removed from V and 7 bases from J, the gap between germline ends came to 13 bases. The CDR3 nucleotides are TGCGCCAGCAGCTTGGCCCCCCCCCGGGTTGAAGCTTTCTTT. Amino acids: CASSLAPPRVEAFF.

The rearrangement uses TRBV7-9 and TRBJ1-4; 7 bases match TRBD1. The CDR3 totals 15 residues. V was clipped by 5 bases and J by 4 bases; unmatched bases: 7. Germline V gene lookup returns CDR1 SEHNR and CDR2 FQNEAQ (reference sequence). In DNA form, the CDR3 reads TGTGCCAGCAGCCCAAGACAGGGAGATAATGAAAAACTGTTTTTT. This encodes CASSPRQGDNEKLFF.

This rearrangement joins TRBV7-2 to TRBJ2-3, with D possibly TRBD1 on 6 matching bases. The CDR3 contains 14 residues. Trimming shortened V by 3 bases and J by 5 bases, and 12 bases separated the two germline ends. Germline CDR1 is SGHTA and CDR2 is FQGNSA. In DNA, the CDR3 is TGTGCCAGCAGCTTGAGAAGGGGGATAGATACGCAGTATTTT. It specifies CASSLRRGIDTQYF.

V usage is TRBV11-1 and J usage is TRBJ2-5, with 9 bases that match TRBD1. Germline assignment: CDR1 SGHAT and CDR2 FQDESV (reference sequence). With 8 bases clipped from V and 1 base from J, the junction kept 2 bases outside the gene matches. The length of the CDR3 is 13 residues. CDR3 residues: CASGQGIQETQYF. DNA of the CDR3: TGTGCCAGCGGACAGGGGATCCAAGAGACCCAGTACTTC.

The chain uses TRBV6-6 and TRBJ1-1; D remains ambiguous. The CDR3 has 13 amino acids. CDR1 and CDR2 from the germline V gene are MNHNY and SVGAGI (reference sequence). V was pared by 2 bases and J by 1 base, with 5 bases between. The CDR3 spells CASSYAANTEAFF. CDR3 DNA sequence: TGTGCCAGCAGTTACGCGGCGAACACTGAAGCTTTCTTT.